These T cell receptor beta chains were read from a single sample in a study of Graves' ophthalmopathy and Graves' hyperthyroidism. TCRdb fed the multiplex PCR reads into MiXCR, producing one record per CDR3 protein. The sample includes approximately 1.2 million distinct CDR3 sequences, about 40% of them seen just once. Material for sequencing was peripheral blood or thyroid tissue (not recorded which). These receptors originate from an adult man with Graves' hyperthyroidism. Both conserved end residues are part of each CDR3. D genes are given only for firm matches. Clone size is stated in some rows and not others, as once, few, many or a class when expanded.

clone size: many; J gene: TRBJ2-6; D gene: NA; V gene: TRBV2; CDR3 DNA: TGTGCCAGCAGCTCGAGGAACTCTGGGGCCAACGTCCTGACTTTC; CDR3 protein: CASSSRNSGANVLTF
clone size: NA; J gene: TRBJ2-7; D gene: NA; V gene: TRBV7-6; CDR3 DNA: TGTGCCAGCAGCGTAGACCGACAGGGAGGGCAGTACTTC; CDR3 protein: CASSVDRQGGQYF
clone size: NA; J gene: TRBJ1-4; D gene: TRBD1; V gene: TRBV7-9; CDR3 DNA: TGTGCCAGCAGCTTTCTCTCGCAGGGGGCTAATGAAAAACTGTTTTTT; CDR3 protein: CASSFLSQGANEKLFF
clone size: few; J gene: TRBJ2-2; D gene: NA; V gene: TRBV12-3/TRBV12-4; CDR3 DNA: TGTGCCAGCAGTGGATTTCGGGGGGCCTCGAACACCGGGGAGCTGTTTTTT; CDR3 protein: CASSGFRGASNTGELFF
clone size: few; J gene: TRBJ1-3; D gene: TRBD1; V gene: TRBV10-2; CDR3 DNA: TGCGCCAGCAGTGAGGACAGGGCTTCTGGAAACACCATATATTTT; CDR3 protein: CASSEDRASGNTIYF
clone size: NA; J gene: TRBJ2-7; D gene: TRBD2; V gene: TRBV3-1; CDR3 DNA: TGTGCCAGCAGCCAAGGGACTAGCGGGAACGACGAGCAGTACTTC; CDR3 protein: CASSQGTSGNDEQYF
clone size: many; J gene: TRBJ2-2; D gene: TRBD2; V gene: TRBV7-2; CDR3 DNA: TGTGCCAGCAGGTCCCTAGCGGGGGCCGTCACCGGGGAGCTGTTTTTT; CDR3 protein: CASRSLAGAVTGELFF
clone size: NA; J gene: TRBJ1-1; D gene: NA; V gene: TRBV19; CDR3 DNA: TGTGCCAGTAGTATAGTCCCGCAGGGGAACACTGAAGCTTTCTTT; CDR3 protein: CASSIVPQGNTEAFF
clone size: many; J gene: TRBJ2-5; D gene: NA; V gene: TRBV25-1; CDR3 DNA: TGTGCCAGCAGCCCACCGCGGGACGGAGAGACCCAGTACTTC; CDR3 protein: CASSPPRDGETQYF
clone size: many; J gene: TRBJ1-4; D gene: TRBD1; V gene: TRBV12-3/TRBV12-4; CDR3 DNA: TGTGCCAGCAGCCACGGACAGGTTTTTAGACTGTTTTTT; CDR3 protein: CASSHGQVFRLFF
clone size: NA; J gene: TRBJ2-7; D gene: NA; V gene: TRBV20-1; CDR3 DNA: TGCAGTGCTGAGTCTGACCCTGATGAGCAGTACTTC; CDR3 protein: CSAESDPDEQYF
clone size: few; J gene: TRBJ1-2; D gene: TRBD1; V gene: TRBV5-1; CDR3 DNA: TGCGCCAGCAGCTTTTCAGGGGGCGAGGATGGCTACACCTTC; CDR3 protein: CASSFSGGEDGYTF
clone size: few; J gene: TRBJ1-2; D gene: TRBD1; V gene: TRBV9; CDR3 DNA: TGTGCCAGCAGCGTCGAACCGGGACAGGGGGCCTATGGCTACACCTTC; CDR3 protein: CASSVEPGQGAYGYTF
clone size: NA; J gene: TRBJ1-2; D gene: TRBD1; V gene: TRBV29-1; CDR3 DNA: TGCAGCGTTGTAACCCCGGGACAGGGCCTACCCTATGGCTACACCTTC; CDR3 protein: CSVVTPGQGLPYGYTF
clone size: many; J gene: TRBJ2-2; D gene: NA; V gene: TRBV9; CDR3 DNA: TGTGCCAGCAGCGTAGCTCCCGGGAGTGCGGGGGAGCTGTTTTTT; CDR3 protein: CASSVAPGSAGELFF
clone size: many; J gene: TRBJ2-5; D gene: TRBD2; V gene: TRBV20-1; CDR3 DNA: TGCAGTGTAAGCGGGGTGGACGAGACCCAGTACTTC; CDR3 protein: CSVSGVDETQYF
clone size: many; J gene: TRBJ2-5; D gene: TRBD1; V gene: TRBV7-9; CDR3 DNA: TGTGCCAGCAGCCCATTGACAGGGGTACAAGAGACCCAGTACTTC; CDR3 protein: CASSPLTGVQETQYF
clone size: few; J gene: TRBJ2-7; D gene: NA; V gene: TRBV7-9; CDR3 DNA: TGTGCCAGCAGCTTGGCTCCGGGATTCAGCTACGAGCAGTACTTC; CDR3 protein: CASSLAPGFSYEQYF
clone size: NA; J gene: TRBJ1-1; D gene: TRBD1; V gene: TRBV19; CDR3 DNA: TGTGCCAGTAGTATTTGGACAGGGGACACTGAAGCTTTCTTT; CDR3 protein: CASSIWTGDTEAFF
clone size: many; J gene: TRBJ1-1; D gene: NA; V gene: TRBV12-3/TRBV12-4; CDR3 DNA: TGTGCCAGCAGGCGCAATGTGTTGGCTTTCTTT; CDR3 protein: CASRRNVLAFF
clone size: few; J gene: TRBJ1-2; D gene: TRBD1; V gene: TRBV4-2; CDR3 DNA: TGTGCCAGCAGCCAAGTCACAGGGGGAGAAGATGGCTACACCTTC; CDR3 protein: CASSQVTGGEDGYTF
clone size: NA; J gene: TRBJ2-7; D gene: TRBD1; V gene: TRBV7-8; CDR3 DNA: TGTGCCAGCAGCGTAGCCGGGACAGGGGGGCTCGAGCAGTACTTC; CDR3 protein: CASSVAGTGGLEQYF
clone size: few; J gene: TRBJ1-2; D gene: NA; V gene: TRBV7-2; CDR3 DNA: TGTGCCAGCAGCGGCCGAGGGTCCCGGGGGGCGGGCGTTGGCTACACCTTC; CDR3 protein: CASSGRGSRGAGVGYTF
clone size: NA; J gene: TRBJ1-6; D gene: NA; V gene: TRBV2; CDR3 DNA: TGTGCCAGCCGAATGGACAGTAATTCACCCCTCCACTTT; CDR3 protein: CASRMDSNSPLHF
clone size: NA; J gene: TRBJ1-5; D gene: NA; V gene: TRBV7-2; CDR3 DNA: TGTGCCAGCAGCTTGGGAAGACAGTATAGCAATCAGCCCCAGCATTTT; CDR3 protein: CASSLGRQYSNQPQHF
clone size: NA; J gene: TRBJ1-1; D gene: TRBD1; V gene: TRBV11-2; CDR3 DNA: TGTGCCAGCAGCGTAATTAACGACAGGGGACAAACTGAAGCTTTCTTT; CDR3 protein: CASSVINDRGQTEAFF
clone size: NA; J gene: TRBJ2-3; D gene: TRBD1; V gene: TRBV10-3; CDR3 DNA: TGTGCCATCAAACAGGGACAGGGGGCCGCAGATACGCAGTATTTT; CDR3 protein: CAIKQGQGAADTQYF
clone size: many; J gene: TRBJ2-7; D gene: TRBD2; V gene: TRBV9; CDR3 DNA: TGTGCCAGCAGCGTAGGAGGTAGCGGGAGAGGCGAGCAGTACTTC; CDR3 protein: CASSVGGSGRGEQYF
clone size: many; J gene: TRBJ1-6; D gene: NA; V gene: TRBV4-3; CDR3 DNA: TGCGCCAGCAGCCAATTTGTTGGTAGGGGGAATTCACCCCTCCACTTT; CDR3 protein: CASSQFVGRGNSPLHF